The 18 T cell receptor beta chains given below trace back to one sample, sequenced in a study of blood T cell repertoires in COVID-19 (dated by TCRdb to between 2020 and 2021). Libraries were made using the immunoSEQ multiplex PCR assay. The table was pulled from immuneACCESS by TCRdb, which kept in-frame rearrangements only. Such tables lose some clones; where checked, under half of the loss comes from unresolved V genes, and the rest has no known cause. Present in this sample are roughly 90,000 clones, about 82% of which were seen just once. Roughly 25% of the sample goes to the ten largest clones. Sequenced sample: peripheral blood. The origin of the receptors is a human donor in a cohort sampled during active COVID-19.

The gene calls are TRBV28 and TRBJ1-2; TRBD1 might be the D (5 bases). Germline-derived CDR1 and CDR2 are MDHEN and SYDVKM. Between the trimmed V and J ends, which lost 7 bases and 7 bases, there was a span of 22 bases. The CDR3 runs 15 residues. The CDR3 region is CASTLGVEWGRGYTF. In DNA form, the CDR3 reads TGTGCCAGCACCCTTGGAGTTGAGTGGGGCCGTGGCTACACCTTC.

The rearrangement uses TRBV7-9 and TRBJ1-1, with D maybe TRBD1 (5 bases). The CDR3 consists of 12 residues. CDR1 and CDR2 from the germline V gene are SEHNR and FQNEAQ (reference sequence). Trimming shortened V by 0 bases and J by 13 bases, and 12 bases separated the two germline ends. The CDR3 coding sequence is TGTGCCAGCAGCTTAGCCGGGGGAGGAAATTTCTTT. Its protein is CASSLAGGGNFF. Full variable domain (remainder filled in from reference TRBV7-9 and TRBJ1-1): DTGVSQNPRHKITKRGQNVTFRCDPISEHNRLYWYRQTLGQGPEFLTYFQNEAQLEKSRLLSDRFSAERPKGSFSTLEIQRTEQGDSAMYLCASSLAGGGNFFGQGTRLTVV.

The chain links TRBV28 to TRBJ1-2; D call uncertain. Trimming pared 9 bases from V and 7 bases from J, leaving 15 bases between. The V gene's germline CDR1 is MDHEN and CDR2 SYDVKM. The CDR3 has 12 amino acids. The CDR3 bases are TGTGCCAGTTTTTCGCATGAGGCTGGCTACACCTTC. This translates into CASFSHEAGYTF.

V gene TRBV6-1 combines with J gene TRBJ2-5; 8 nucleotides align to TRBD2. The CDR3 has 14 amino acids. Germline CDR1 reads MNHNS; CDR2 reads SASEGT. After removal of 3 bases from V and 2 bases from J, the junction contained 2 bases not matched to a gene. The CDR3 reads CASSETGGQETQYF. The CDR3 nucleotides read TGTGCCAGCAGTGAGACGGGGGGGCAAGAGACCCAGTACTTC.

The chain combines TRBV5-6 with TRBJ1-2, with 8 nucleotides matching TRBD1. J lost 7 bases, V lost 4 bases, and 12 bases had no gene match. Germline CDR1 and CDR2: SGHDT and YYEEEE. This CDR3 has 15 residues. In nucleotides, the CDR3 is TGTGCCAGCAGCCTCGGACAGGGTTTCCGTATTGGCTACACCTTC. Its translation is CASSLGQGFRIGYTF.

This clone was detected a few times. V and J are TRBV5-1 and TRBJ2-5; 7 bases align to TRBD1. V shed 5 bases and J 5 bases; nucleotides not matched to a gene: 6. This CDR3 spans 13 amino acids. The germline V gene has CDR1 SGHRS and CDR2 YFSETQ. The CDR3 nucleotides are TGCGCCAGCAGTCCAGGGGGACGGGAGACCCAGTACTTC. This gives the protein CASSPGGRETQYF.

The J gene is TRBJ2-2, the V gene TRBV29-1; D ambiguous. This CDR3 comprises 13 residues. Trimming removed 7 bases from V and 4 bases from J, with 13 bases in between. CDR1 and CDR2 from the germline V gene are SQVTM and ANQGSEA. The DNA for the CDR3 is TGCAGCGCTCCCGTTACGAGCACCGGGGAGCTGTTTTTT. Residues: CSAPVTSTGELFF.

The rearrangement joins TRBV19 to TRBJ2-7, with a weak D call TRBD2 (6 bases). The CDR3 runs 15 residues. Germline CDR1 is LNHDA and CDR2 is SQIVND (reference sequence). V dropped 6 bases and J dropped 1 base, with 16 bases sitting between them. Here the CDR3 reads CASSSGGQRSYEQYF. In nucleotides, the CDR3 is TGTGCCAGTAGCTCAGGAGGGCAGAGATCCTACGAGCAGTACTTC. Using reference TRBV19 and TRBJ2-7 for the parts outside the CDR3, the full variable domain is DGGITQSPKYLFRKEGQNVTLSCEQNLNHDAMYWYRQDPGQGLRLIYYSQIVNDFQKGDIAEGYSVSREKKESFPLTVTSAQKNPTAFYLCASSSGGQRSYEQYFGPGTRLTVT.

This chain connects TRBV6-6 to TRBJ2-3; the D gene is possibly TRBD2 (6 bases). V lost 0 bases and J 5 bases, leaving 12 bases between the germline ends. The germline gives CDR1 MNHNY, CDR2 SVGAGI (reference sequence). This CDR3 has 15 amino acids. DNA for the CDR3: TGTGCCAGCAGTTACTCGACCAGGAGGGGAGATACGCAGTATTTT. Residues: CASSYSTRRGDTQYF.

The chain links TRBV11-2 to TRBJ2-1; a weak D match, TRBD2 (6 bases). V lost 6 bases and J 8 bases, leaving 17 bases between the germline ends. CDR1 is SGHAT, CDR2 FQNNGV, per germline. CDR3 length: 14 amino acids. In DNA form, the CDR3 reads TGTGCCAGCAGTCTCCCCACGGGGGTCCATGAGCAGTTCTTC. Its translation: CASSLPTGVHEQFF. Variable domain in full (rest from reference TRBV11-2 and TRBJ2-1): EAGVAQSPRYKIIEKRQSVAFWCNPISGHATLYWYQQILGQGPKLLIQFQNNGVVDDSQLPKDRFSAERLKGVDSTLKIQPAKLEDSAVYLCASSLPTGVHEQFFGPGTRLTVL.

The chain's CDR3 is CASSFWGRADTQYF. The DNA for the CDR3 is TGTGCCAGCAGCTTTTGGGGGAGGGCAGATACGCAGTATTTT. The genes are TRBV7-2 and TRBJ2-3, with 7 bases matching TRBD2. CDR1 and CDR2 (germline): SGHTA, FQGNSA. The CDR3 length is 14 residues. The junction had 4 bases not matched to a gene; V was cut back by 3 bases and J by 4 bases.

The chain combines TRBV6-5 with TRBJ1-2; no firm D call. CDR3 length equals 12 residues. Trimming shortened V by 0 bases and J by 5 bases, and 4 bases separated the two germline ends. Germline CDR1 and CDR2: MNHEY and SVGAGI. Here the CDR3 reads CASSYSGYGYTF. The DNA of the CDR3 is TGTGCCAGCAGTTACTCCGGGTATGGCTACACCTTC.

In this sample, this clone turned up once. In DNA, the CDR3 is TGTGCCAGCAGCTTATCAGGGGGCAAGGCCTACGAGCAGTACTTC. Its protein is CASSLSGGKAYEQYF. The chain is built from TRBV7-2 and TRBJ2-7; 8 nucleotides line up with TRBD1. V gave up 2 bases and J gave up 2 bases; unmatched junction bases: 5. CDR1 SGHTA and CDR2 FQGNSA come from the germline V gene. The CDR3 covers 15 residues.

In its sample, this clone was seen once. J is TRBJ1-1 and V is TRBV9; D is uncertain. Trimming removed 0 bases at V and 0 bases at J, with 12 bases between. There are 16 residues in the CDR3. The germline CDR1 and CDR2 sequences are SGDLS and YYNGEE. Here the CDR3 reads CASSVGLNSMNTEAFF. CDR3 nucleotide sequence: TGTGCCAGCAGCGTAGGGCTGAACAGCATGAACACTGAAGCTTTCTTT.

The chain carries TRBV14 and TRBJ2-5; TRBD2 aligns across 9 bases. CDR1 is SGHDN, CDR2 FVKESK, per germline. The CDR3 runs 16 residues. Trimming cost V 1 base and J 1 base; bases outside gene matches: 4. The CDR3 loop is CASSQVIAGAQETQYF. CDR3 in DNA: TGTGCCAGCAGCCAAGTAATAGCGGGGGCCCAAGAGACCCAGTACTTC. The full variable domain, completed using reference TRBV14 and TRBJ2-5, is EAGVTQFPSHSVIEKGQTVTLRCDPISGHDNLYWYRRVMGKEIKFLLHFVKESKQDESGMPNNRFLAERTGGTYSTLKVQPAELEDSGVYFCASSQVIAGAQETQYFGPGTRLLVL.

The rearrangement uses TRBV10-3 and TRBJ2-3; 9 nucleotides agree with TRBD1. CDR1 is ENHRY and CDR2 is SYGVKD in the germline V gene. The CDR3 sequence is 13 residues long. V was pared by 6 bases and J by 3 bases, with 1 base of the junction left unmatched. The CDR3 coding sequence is TGTGCCATCAGCGGACAGGGGACAGATACGCAGTATTTT. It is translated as CAISGQGTDTQYF.

CDR3 nucleotide sequence: TGTGCCAGCTCACAAGACAGGGAGCTAGCCTACGAGCAGTACTTC. It specifies CASSQDRELAYEQYF. The chain couples TRBV18 to TRBJ2-7; 7 nucleotides match TRBD1. Germline V gene lookup returns CDR1 KGHSH and CDR2 LQKENI. This CDR3 has 15 amino acids. The ends lost 4 bases at V and 2 bases at J; junction bases unmatched: 8.

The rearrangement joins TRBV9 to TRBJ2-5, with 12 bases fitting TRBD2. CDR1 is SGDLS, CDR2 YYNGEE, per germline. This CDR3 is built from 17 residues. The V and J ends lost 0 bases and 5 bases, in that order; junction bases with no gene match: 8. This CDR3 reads CASSVGASGRADETQYF. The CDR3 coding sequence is TGTGCCAGCAGCGTAGGGGCTAGCGGGAGGGCCGACGAGACCCAGTACTTC. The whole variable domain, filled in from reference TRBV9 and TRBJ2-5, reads DSGVTQTPKHLITATGQRVTLRCSPRSGDLSVYWYQQSLDQGLQFLIQYYNGEERAKGNILERFSAQQFPDLHSELNLSSLELGDSALYFCASSVGASGRADETQYFGPGTRLLVL.